The 10 T cell receptor beta chains below all came from one sample that was sequenced in a study of Graves' ophthalmopathy and Graves' hyperthyroidism. The authors amplified TCR beta CDR3 regions from RNA transcripts. The first-round RT-PCR employed HTBI primers together with the Qiagen OneStep RT-PCR kit. A multiplex PCR was then performed as the second round. TCRdb re-derived calls from the multiplex PCR reads in MiXCR, one entry per CDR3 protein. The data show more than 1,000,000 distinct CDR3 sequences, less than 45% seen once. Sequencing was done on a sample of peripheral blood or thyroid tissue (not recorded which). The source is an adult man with Graves' hyperthyroidism.

This clonotype was observed many times. The chain couples TRBV10-3 to TRBJ2-7; the D is unclear. Germline CDR1 ENHRY, CDR2 SYGVKD. CDR3 length: 14 residues. V was pared by 2 bases and J by 0 bases, with 8 bases between. The CDR3 nucleotides read TGTGCCATCAGTGAGCCGAGTAGCTCCTACGAGCAGTACTTC. It encodes CAISEPSSSYEQYF.

This clonotype was counted at least ten times. CDR3: CASSREGGQETQYF. CDR3 nucleotide sequence: TGTGCCAGCAGCAGGGAAGGGGGCCAAGAGACCCAGTACTTC. This chain connects TRBV7-3 to TRBJ2-5, with D perhaps matching TRBD1 (6 bases). Germline-derived CDR1 and CDR2 are SGHTA and FQGTGA. Trimming shortened V by 5 bases and J by 1 base, and 11 bases separated the two germline ends. The CDR3 covers 14 residues.

The table lists this clonotype with a few counts. V is TRBV7-9 and J is TRBJ2-6; D ambiguous. Germline V gene data show CDR1 as SEHNR and CDR2 as FQNEAQ (reference sequence). V shed 3 bases and J shed 0 bases, with 6 bases lying between them. The CDR3 runs to 15 residues. The CDR3 sequence: CASSLLFSGANVLTF. CDR3 coding DNA: TGTGCCAGCAGCTTGCTGTTCTCTGGGGCCAACGTCCTGACTTTC. Variable domain in full (rest from reference TRBV7-9 and TRBJ2-6): DTGVSQNPRHKITKRGQNVTFRCDPISEHNRLYWYRQTLGQGPEFLTYFQNEAQLEKSRLLSDRFSAERPKGSFSTLEIQRTEQGDSAMYLCASSLLFSGANVLTFGAGSRLTVL.

Notes on this clonotype: A read error is the likely source, as a far larger clone sits one nucleotide away. This likely comes from a read error, as the CDR3 has no conserved phenylalanine or tryptophan at its end. The V call is TRBV2, the J call TRBJ2-7; 8 bases match TRBD1. The CDR3 covers 14 residues. The germline V gene encodes CDR1 SNHLY and CDR2 FYNNEI. Losses at the gene ends were 6 bases for V and 2 bases for J; bases not matched to a gene: 6. The DNA of the CDR3 is TGTGCCAGCAGAACCGGGACAGGCCCCTACGAGCAGTACCTC. Translation: CASRTGTGPYEQYL.

This clonotype came up many times. The chain joins TRBV7-9 to TRBJ1-1, with D possibly matching TRBD1 (5 bases). V lost 5 bases and J lost 1, with 11 bases in between. Germline CDR1 SEHNR, CDR2 FQNEAQ (reference sequence). The CDR3 is 14 residues long. The CDR3 region is CASSGGTQNTEAFF. The DNA of the CDR3 is TGTGCCAGCAGCGGCGGGACCCAGAACACTGAAGCTTTCTTT.

This clonotype was seen more than once but under ten times. The chain employs TRBV10-3 and TRBJ2-5, with TRBD2 matching over 8 bases. The trim removed 9 bases at V and 1 base at J, leaving 19 bases unmatched. There are 18 residues in the CDR3. Germline assignment: CDR1 ENHRY and CDR2 SYGVKD. The CDR3 is CAIRPPTGTSFSQETQYF. The CDR3 nucleotides are TGTGCCATTCGACCGCCGACCGGGACTAGTTTTTCCCAAGAGACCCAGTACTTC.

The chain links TRBV7-2 to TRBJ1-6, with 7 positions matching TRBD1. CDR3 length: 16 amino acids. J lost 6 bases, V lost 5 bases, and 10 bases had no gene match. The germline V gene encodes CDR1 SGHTA and CDR2 FQGNSA. In nucleotides, the CDR3 is TGTGCCAGCAGCCCTGGGACAGCTGGAACTAATTCACCCCTCCACTTT. Its protein product is CASSPGTAGTNSPLHF.

V and J are TRBV4-2 and TRBJ1-4; perhaps TRBD1 as D (6 bases). The CDR3 is 16 amino acids. The germline V gene has CDR1 LGHNA and CDR2 YNFKEQ. Between the trimmed V and J ends, which lost 2 bases and 0 bases, there was a span of 10 bases. The CDR3, as DNA: TGTGCCAGCAGCCAAACGGGGGCCGCAACTAATGAAAAACTGTTTTTT. Residues: CASSQTGAATNEKLFF.

With regard to this clonotype: This could be a read error, since a much larger clone is one nucleotide away. This chain uses TRBV7-2 with TRBJ1-4, with a weak D call TRBD1 (6 bases). CDR1 is SGHTA, CDR2 FQGNSA, per germline. The V end was cut by 7 bases, the J end by 8 bases, with 17 bases between. This CDR3 has 14 amino acids. CDR3 sequence: CASNVQGSGEKLFF. CDR3 nucleotides: TGTGCCAGCAACGTACAGGGTTCAGGGGAAAAACTGTTTTTT. Full variable domain (missing parts from reference TRBV7-2 and TRBJ1-4): GAGVSQSPSNKVTEKGKDVELRCDPISGHTALYWYRQSLGQGLEFLIYFQGNSAPDKSGLPSDRFSAERTGGSVSTLTIQRTQQEDSAVYLCASNVQGSGEKLFFGSGTQLSVL.

Only a few counts were recorded for this clonotype. The V call is TRBV20-1, the J call TRBJ1-5; D remains ambiguous. CDR1 DFQATT and CDR2 SNEGSKA come from the germline V gene (reference sequence). The CDR3 is 12 amino acids. V was clipped by 4 bases and J by 1 base, with 5 bases between them. CDR3 coding DNA: TGCAGTGCTACCAAAAGCAATCAGCCCCAGCATTTT. Translation: CSATKSNQPQHF.